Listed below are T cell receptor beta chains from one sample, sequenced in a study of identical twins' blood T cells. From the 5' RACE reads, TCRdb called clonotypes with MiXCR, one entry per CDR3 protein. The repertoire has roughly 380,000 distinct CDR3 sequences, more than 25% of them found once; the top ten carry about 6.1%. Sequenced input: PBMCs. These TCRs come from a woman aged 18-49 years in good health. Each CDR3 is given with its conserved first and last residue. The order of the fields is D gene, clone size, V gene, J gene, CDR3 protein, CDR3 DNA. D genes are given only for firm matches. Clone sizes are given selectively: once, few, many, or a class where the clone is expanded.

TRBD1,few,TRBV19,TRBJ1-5,CACSGTGGNQPQHF,TGTGCCTGTTCCGGGACAGGGGGCAATCAGCCCCAGCATTTT
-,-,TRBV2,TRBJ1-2,CASKEGRYGYTF,TGTGCCAGCAAGGAAGGGAGGTATGGCTACACCTTC
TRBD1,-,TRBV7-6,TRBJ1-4,CASRGGTGEEKLFF,TGTGCCAGCAGGGGAGGGACAGGGGAGGAAAAACTGTTTTTT
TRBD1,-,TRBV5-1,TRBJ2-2,CASSLVTGGENTGELFF,TGCGCCAGCAGCTTGGTGACAGGGGGCGAGAACACCGGGGAGCTGTTTTTT
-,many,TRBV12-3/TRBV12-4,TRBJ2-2,CASRVSSPGELFF,TGTGCCAGCAGAGTCTCCTCTCCCGGGGAGCTGTTTTTT
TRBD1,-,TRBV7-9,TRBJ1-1,CASSSTGIEAFF,TGTGCCAGCAGCTCGACAGGGATTGAAGCTTTCTTT
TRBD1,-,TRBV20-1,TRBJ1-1,CSARGQGAINTEAFF,TGCAGTGCCAGGGGACAGGGGGCGATAAACACTGAAGCTTTCTTT
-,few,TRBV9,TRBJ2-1,CASSVGRGAYEQFF,TGTGCCAGCAGCGTAGGTCGGGGGGCATATGAGCAGTTCTTC
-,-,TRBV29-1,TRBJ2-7,CSVEDQGSSGYYEQYF,TGCAGCGTTGAAGATCAGGGGTCTAGCGGCTACTACGAGCAGTACTTC
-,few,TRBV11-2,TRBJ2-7,CASSWAGENEQYF,TGTGCCAGCAGCTGGGCGGGTGAGAACGAGCAGTACTTC
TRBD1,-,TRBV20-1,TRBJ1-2,CSARDASGTGGSYTF,TGCAGTGCTAGAGACGCATCCGGGACAGGGGGTTCCTACACCTTC
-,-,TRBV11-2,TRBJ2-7,CASSFFHEQYF,TGTGCCAGCAGCTTTTTTCACGAGCAGTACTTC
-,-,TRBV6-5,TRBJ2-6,CTSRRLESGANVLTF,TGTACCAGCAGGCGATTAGAATCTGGGGCCAACGTCCTGACTTTC
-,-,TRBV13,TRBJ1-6,CASSLSGLNYNSPLHF,TGTGCCAGCAGCTTATCGGGGCTCAACTATAATTCACCCCTCCACTTT
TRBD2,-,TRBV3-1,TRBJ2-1,CASSSRELAAYNEQFF,TGTGCCAGCAGCTCTAGGGAACTAGCGGCATACAATGAGCAGTTCTTC
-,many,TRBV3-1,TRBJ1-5,CASSQRGPFSNQPQHF,TGTGCCAGCAGCCAGCGGGGCCCTTTTAGCAATCAGCCCCAGCATTTT
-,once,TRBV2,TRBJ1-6,CASVPGNPPLHF,TGTGCCAGCGTACCCGGCAACCCACCCCTCCACTTT
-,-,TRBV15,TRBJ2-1,CATSRDQAAYNEQFF,TGTGCCACCAGCAGAGATCAGGCCGCCTACAATGAGCAGTTCTTC
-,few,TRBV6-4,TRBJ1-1,CASSQSGSAEAFF,TGTGCCAGCAGTCAGTCGGGAAGCGCCGAAGCTTTCTTT
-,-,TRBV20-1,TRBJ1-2,CSASTPHFCTF,TGCAGTGCTAGCACCCCGCATTTTTGCACCTTC
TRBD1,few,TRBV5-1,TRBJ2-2,CASNAGTGITGELFF,TGCGCCAGCAATGCCGGGACAGGGATAACCGGGGAGCTGTTTTTT
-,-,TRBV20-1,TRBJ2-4,CSARDRGREAKNIQYF,TGCAGTGCTAGAGATAGGGGGAGGGAGGCCAAAAACATTCAGTACTTC
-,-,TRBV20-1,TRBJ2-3,CSKEEVDTQYF,TGCAGTAAGGAGGAGGTAGATACGCAGTATTTT
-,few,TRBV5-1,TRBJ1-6,CASSFRRGESNSPLHF,TGCGCCAGCAGCTTCCGGCGGGGAGAGTCTAATTCACCCCTCCACTTT
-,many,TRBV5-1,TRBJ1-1,CASSFGTAMNTEAFF,TGCGCCAGCAGCTTCGGGACGGCAATGAACACTGAAGCTTTCTTT
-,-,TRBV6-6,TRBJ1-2,CASSYLFQGLYTF,TGTGCCAGCAGTTACCTCTTTCAGGGGCTTTACACCTTC